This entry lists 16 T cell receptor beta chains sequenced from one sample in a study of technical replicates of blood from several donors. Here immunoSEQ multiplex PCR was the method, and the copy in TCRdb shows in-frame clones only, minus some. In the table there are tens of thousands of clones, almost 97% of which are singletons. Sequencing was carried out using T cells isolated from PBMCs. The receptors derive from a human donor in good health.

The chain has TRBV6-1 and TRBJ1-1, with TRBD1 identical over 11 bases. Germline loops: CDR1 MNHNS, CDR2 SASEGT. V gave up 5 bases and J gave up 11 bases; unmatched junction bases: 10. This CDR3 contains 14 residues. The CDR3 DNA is TGTGCCAGCAGTCAACTGGGACAGGGGGAATCTGCTTTCTTT. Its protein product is CASSQLGQGESAFF.

Here the CDR3 reads CASSLMPSGSYEQYF. CDR3 DNA sequence: TGTGCCAGCAGTTTAATGCCTAGCGGGAGCTACGAGCAGTACTTC. The V call is TRBV27, the J call TRBJ2-7, with 10 bases aligning to TRBD2. CDR3 length: 15 amino acids. V lost 2 bases, J lost 3 bases, and 4 bases stayed unmatched. Germline CDR1 and CDR2: MNHEY and SMNVEV (reference sequence).

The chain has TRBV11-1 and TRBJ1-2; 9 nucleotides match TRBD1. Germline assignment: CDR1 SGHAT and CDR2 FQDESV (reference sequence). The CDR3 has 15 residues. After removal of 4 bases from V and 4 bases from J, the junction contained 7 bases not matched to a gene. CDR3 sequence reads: CASSSRTGETYGYTF. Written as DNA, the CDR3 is TGTGCCAGCAGCTCTAGGACAGGGGAGACCTATGGCTACACCTTC.

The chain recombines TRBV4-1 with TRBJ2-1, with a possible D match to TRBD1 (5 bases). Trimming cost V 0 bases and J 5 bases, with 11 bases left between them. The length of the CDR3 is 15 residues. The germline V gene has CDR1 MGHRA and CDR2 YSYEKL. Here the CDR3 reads CASSQEGLTNNEQFF. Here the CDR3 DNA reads TGCGCCAGCAGCCAAGAGGGGCTAACTAACAATGAGCAGTTCTTC.

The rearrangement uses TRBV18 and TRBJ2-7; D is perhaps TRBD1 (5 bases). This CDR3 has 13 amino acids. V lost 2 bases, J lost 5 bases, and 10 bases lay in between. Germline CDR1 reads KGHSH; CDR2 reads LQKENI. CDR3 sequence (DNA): TGTGCCAGCTCACCAGACAGTTTTCACGAGCAGTACTTC. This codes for CASSPDSFHEQYF.

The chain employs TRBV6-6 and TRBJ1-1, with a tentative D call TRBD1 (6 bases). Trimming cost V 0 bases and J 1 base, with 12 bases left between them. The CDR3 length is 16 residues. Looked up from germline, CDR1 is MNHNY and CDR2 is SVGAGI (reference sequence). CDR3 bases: TGTGCCAGCAGTTACTCTCCGGACAGACAGAACACTGAAGCTTTCTTT. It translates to CASSYSPDRQNTEAFF.

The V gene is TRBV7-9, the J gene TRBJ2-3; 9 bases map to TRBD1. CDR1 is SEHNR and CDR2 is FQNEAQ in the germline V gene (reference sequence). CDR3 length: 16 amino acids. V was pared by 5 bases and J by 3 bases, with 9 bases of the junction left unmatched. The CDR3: CASSIGTGWLTDTQYF. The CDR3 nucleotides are TGTGCCAGCAGCATCGGGACAGGGTGGTTGACAGATACGCAGTATTTT. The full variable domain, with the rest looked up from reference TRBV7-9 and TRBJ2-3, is DTGVSQNPRHKITKRGQNVTFRCDPISEHNRLYWYRQTLGQGPEFLTYFQNEAQLEKSRLLSDRFSAERPKGSFSTLEIQRTEQGDSAMYLCASSIGTGWLTDTQYFGPGTRLTVL.

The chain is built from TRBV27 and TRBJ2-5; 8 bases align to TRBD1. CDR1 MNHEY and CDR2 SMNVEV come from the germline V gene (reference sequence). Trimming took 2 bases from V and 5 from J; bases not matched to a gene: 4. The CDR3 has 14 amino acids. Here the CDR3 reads CASSLRQGTETQYF. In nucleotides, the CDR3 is TGTGCCAGCAGTTTAAGACAGGGGACGGAGACCCAGTACTTC.

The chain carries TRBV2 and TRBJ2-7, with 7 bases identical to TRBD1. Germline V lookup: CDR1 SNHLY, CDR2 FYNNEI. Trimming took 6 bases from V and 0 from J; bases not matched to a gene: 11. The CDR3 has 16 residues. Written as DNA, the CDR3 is TGTGCCAGCAGGGATTTACCGGGACAGCGCTCCTACGAGCAGTACTTC. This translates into CASRDLPGQRSYEQYF.

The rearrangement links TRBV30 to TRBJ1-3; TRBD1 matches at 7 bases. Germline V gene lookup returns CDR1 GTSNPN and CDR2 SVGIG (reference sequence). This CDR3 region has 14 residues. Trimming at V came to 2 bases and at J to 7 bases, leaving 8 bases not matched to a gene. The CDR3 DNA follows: TGTGCCTGGAGTCCGCTCGGACAGGTGAACACCATATATTTT. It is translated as CAWSPLGQVNTIYF.

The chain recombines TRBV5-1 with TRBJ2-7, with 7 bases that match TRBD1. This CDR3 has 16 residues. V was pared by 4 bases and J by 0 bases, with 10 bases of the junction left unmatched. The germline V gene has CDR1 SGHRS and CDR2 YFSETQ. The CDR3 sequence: CASSIQLGQSSYEQYF. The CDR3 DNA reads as TGCGCCAGCAGCATTCAACTGGGACAGAGCTCCTACGAGCAGTACTTC.

CDR3 DNA: TGTGCCAGCAGTGAAGCGCTTCATGGTGGGGGCGTCAGTGGCTACACCTTC. Translated: CASSEALHGGGVSGYTF. The genes are TRBV2 and TRBJ1-2, with D perhaps TRBD1 (6 bases). CDR3 length: 17 residues. Germline V gene data show CDR1 as SNHLY and CDR2 as FYNNEI. V lost 0 bases, J lost 7 bases, and 21 bases lay in between.

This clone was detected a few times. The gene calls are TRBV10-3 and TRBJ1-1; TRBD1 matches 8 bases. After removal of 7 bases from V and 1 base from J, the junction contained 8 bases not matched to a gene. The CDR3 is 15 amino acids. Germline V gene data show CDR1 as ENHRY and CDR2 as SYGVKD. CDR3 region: CAIKRTGQGNTEAFF. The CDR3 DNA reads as TGTGCCATCAAACGGACAGGGCAAGGGAACACTGAAGCTTTCTTT.

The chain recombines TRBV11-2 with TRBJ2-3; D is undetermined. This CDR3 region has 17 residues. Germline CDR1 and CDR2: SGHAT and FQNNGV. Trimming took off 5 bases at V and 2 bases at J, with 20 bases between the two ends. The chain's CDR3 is CASSRKILNLPTDTQYF. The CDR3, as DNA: TGTGCCAGCAGCCGAAAGATTCTAAACCTCCCCACAGATACGCAGTATTTT.

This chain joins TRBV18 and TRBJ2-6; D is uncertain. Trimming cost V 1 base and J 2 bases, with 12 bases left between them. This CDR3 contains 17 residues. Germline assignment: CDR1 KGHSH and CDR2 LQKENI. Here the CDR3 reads CASSPLRPGPGANVLTF. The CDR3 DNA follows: TGTGCCAGCTCACCACTTCGTCCAGGCCCTGGGGCCAACGTCCTGACTTTC.

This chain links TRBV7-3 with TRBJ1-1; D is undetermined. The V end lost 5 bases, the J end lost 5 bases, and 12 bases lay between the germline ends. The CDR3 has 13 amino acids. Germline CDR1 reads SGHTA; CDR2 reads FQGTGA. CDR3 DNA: TGTGCCAGCAGCCCTAAGGAGGAAACTGAAGCTTTCTTT. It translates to CASSPKEETEAFF.